This T cell receptor beta chain was documented in a study of blood T cells in healthy people across ages. The CDR3 extends over 16 amino acids. Sample-barcoded 5' priming and a J-beta primer mix drove a second PCR of roughly 7 to 11 cycles. Each cDNA molecule, via a template-switch adaptor with 12 random nucleotides, was tagged. In TCRdb, the 5' RACE reads were re-called with MiXCR into one record per CDR3 protein. The sample carries some 850,000 distinct CDR3 sequences, roughly 25% recorded once. Study findings and constraints: Percentage of naive T cells showed a strong correlation with TCR beta diversity.

This clonotype appeared a few times. Its antigen is as yet unknown. One end of the junction does not line up with germline, which may come from a read error. These data were also reused for a study on T cells of mothers and their children.

The sample comprised blood. The receptor comes from a boy aged 10-17 years in good health. The chain links TRBV12-3 or TRBV12-4 to TRBJ2-5; 14 bases agree with TRBD2. CDR3 region: CASSVRLAGGKEAQYF. In nucleotides, the CDR3 is TGTGCCAGCAGTGTCCGACTAGCGGGGGGGAAAGAGGCCCAGTACTTC.